Below, 3 T cell receptor beta chains from the same sample are listed, as sequenced in a study of shared clonotypes between healthy human individuals (dated by TCRdb to about 2020). Library method: the immunoSEQ multiplex PCR assay. TCRdb provides this immuneACCESS table in a form limited to in-frame rearrangements. Some clones are lacking; in checked studies, under half of them reflect an unresolved V gene, and why the rest are absent is not known. Within this sample are a few million clones, with around 93% of them counted one time only. Approximately 1.6% of the sample is in the top ten clones. CD8 naive samples were obtained by positive selection for CCR7 among CD45RO-negative cells, yielding a CD45RA+CCR7+ population from which TemRA cells were excluded. What was sequenced was naive CD8+ T cells from PBMCs. The intended sense of this specimen's cell subset or site label: CD45RA+CCR7+. The receptors shown here come from a man younger than 30 in good health. Some clones in this sample may be carry-over from other donors' samples.

The chain has TRBV5-1 and TRBJ2-2; 7 nucleotides align to TRBD1. The trim removed 1 base at V and 1 base at J, leaving 4 bases unmatched. The V gene's germline CDR1 is SGHRS and CDR2 YFSETQ. This CDR3 contains 16 residues. CDR3 sequence (DNA): TGCGCCAGCAGCTTGACCCGGACAGGGAACACCGGGGAGCTGTTTTTT. Amino acid sequence: CASSLTRTGNTGELFF. Full variable domain (rest looked up from reference TRBV5-1 and TRBJ2-2): KAGVTQTPRYLIKTRGQQVTLSCSPISGHRSVSWYQQTPGQGLQFLFEYFSETQRNKGNFPGRFSGRQFSNSRSEMNVSTLELGDSALYLCASSLTRTGNTGELFFGEGSRLTVL.

The chain is built from TRBV5-6 and TRBJ2-7; 7 positions agree with TRBD2. In germline, CDR1 is SGHDT, CDR2 YYEEEE. The CDR3 totals 14 residues. With 0 bases clipped from V and 6 bases from J, the junction kept 6 bases outside the gene matches. The CDR3 spells CASSLGEGPREQYF. The CDR3 nucleotides read TGTGCCAGCAGCTTGGGGGAGGGCCCTCGCGAGCAGTACTTC.

The chain combines TRBV9 with TRBJ2-5; TRBD2 matches 9 bases. V dropped 2 bases and J dropped 5; count of bases not matched to a gene: 1. Per germline, CDR1 SGDLS and CDR2 YYNGEE. The CDR3 is 13 residues long. CDR3 protein: CASSVLAGETQYF. The CDR3 DNA reads TGTGCCAGCAGCGTCCTAGCGGGGGAGACCCAGTACTTC.